Listed below are T cell receptor beta chains from one sample, sequenced in a study of OX40 agonist ivuxolimab in advanced cancers. Assay: immunoSEQ multiplex PCR; the TCRdb copy retains only in-frame clones and omits some. Among approximately 50,000 clones listed, more than 75% were seen once. The sample consisted of CD4+ or CD8+ T cells sorted from blood, taken in a trial of the OX40 agonist ivuxolimab. These receptors were obtained from an adult with an advanced solid tumor such as melanoma, head and neck, liver or kidney cancer. CDR3s include the opening cysteine and the closing phenylalanine or tryptophan. The order of the fields is V gene, J gene, D gene, clone size, CDR3 protein, CDR3 DNA. D genes are given only for firm matches. Clone sizes are given selectively: once, few, many, or a class where the clone is expanded.

>TRBV18|TRBJ2-2|.|.
CASSPSSRNTGELFF
TGTGCCAGCTCACCGAGTTCAAGGAACACCGGGGAGCTGTTTTTT
>TRBV7-9|TRBJ1-1|.|.
CASSPPGGMNTEAFF
TGTGCCAGCAGCCCCCCCGGGGGCATGAACACTGAAGCTTTCTTT
>TRBV4-1|TRBJ2-1|.|.
CASSSKVPPSSYNEQFF
TGCGCCAGCAGCTCAAAAGTCCCCCCAAGCTCCTACAATGAGCAGTTCTTC
>TRBV5-8|TRBJ1-3|.|.
CASSLAVINRGNTIYF
TGTGCCAGCAGCTTGGCGGTCATAAACAGGGGAAACACCATATATTTT
>TRBV19|TRBJ2-7|TRBD2|.
CASSPGTRNTYEQYF
TGTGCCAGTAGTCCCGGGACTAGAAATACCTACGAGCAGTACTTC
>TRBV2|TRBJ1-2|.|.
CASTPRDNTGYGYTF
TGTGCCAGCACTCCCCGGGACAACACTGGATATGGCTACACCTTC
>TRBV10-3|TRBJ1-1|.|.
CAITGQPNTEAFF
TGTGCCATCACTGGACAGCCGAACACTGAAGCTTTCTTT
>TRBV7-2|TRBJ1-3|.|few
CASSAWGGGNTIYF
TGTGCCAGCAGCGCCTGGGGGGGAGGAAACACCATATATTTT
>TRBV9|TRBJ1-1|TRBD1|few
CASSLTGTRDTEAFF
TGTGCCAGCAGCCTGACAGGGACCCGGGACACTGAAGCTTTCTTT
>TRBV5-5|TRBJ2-4|TRBD2|.
CATRLLAGLGDIQYF
TGTGCCACCCGTCTTCTAGCGGGACTAGGGGACATTCAGTACTTC
>TRBV5-1|TRBJ2-1|TRBD1|.
CASSFGTGGYEQFF
TGCGCCAGCAGCTTTGGGACAGGGGGATATGAGCAGTTCTTC
>TRBV18|TRBJ2-2|.|.
CASSPMAPGELFF
TGTGCCAGCTCCCCCATGGCACCCGGGGAGCTGTTTTTT
>TRBV19|TRBJ1-1|.|.
CASSRGSARLNTEAFF
TGTGCCAGTAGTAGGGGGTCAGCGCGATTGAACACTGAAGCTTTCTTT
>TRBV19|TRBJ1-5|.|.
CASSIMGADQPQHF
TGTGCCAGTAGTATTATGGGGGCGGATCAGCCCCAGCATTTT
>TRBV11-2|TRBJ1-2|.|few
CASSSRGQGHYGYTF
TGTGCCAGCAGCTCCAGAGGGCAGGGCCACTATGGCTACACCTTC
>TRBV19|TRBJ1-2|.|.
CASSPLGSYGYTF
TGTGCCAGTAGCCCTTTAGGAAGTTACGGCTACACCTTC
>TRBV5-6|TRBJ2-2|TRBD1|once
CASSLGDRYTGELFF
TGTGCCAGCAGCTTGGGGGACAGGTACACCGGGGAGCTGTTTTTT
>TRBV7-6|TRBJ1-3|.|.
CASSSRTNSGNTIYF
TGTGCCAGCAGCAGCCGGACAAACTCTGGAAACACCATATATTTT
>TRBV28|TRBJ1-3|.|.
CASSLQGNTIYF
TGTGCCAGCAGTCTCCAGGGAAACACCATATATTTT
>TRBV5-5|TRBJ1-3|.|.
CASSLYTSGNTIYF
TGTGCCAGCAGCTTGTATACTTCTGGAAACACCATATATTTT
>TRBV9|TRBJ2-2|TRBD1|.
CASSGPLGTGGSGTGELFF
TGTGCCAGCAGCGGACCTCTCGGGACAGGGGGCTCGGGCACCGGGGAGCTGTTTTTT
>TRBV2|TRBJ1-1|.|.
CASSERGRAEAFF
TGTGCCAGCAGTGAACGGGGACGAGCTGAAGCTTTCTTT
>TRBV6-6|TRBJ1-1|.|.
CASSYRVAMNTEAFF
TGTGCCAGCAGTTATCGGGTCGCGATGAACACTGAAGCTTTCTTT
>TRBV19|TRBJ2-2|.|.
CASSISQNTGELFF
TGTGCCAGTAGTATATCCCAGAACACCGGGGAGCTGTTTTTT
>TRBV4-1|TRBJ2-7|.|.
CASSQEGGFTYEQYF
TGCGCCAGCAGCCAAGAAGGTGGATTCACCTACGAGCAGTACTTC
>TRBV5-6|TRBJ2-7|TRBD1|.
CASSSTARQGVKRYF
TGTGCCAGCAGCTCTACAGCCCGACAGGGGGTGAAGCGGTACTTC
>TRBV28|TRBJ2-1|TRBD2|.
CASSLQREWSLFF
TGTGCCAGCAGTTTGCAGCGGGAGTGGTCGCTGTTCTTC
>TRBV28|TRBJ1-1|.|.
CAVRGPGNRENTEAFF
TGTGCGGTCCGGGGTCCGGGGAATCGGGAGAACACTGAAGCTTTCTTT
>TRBV27|TRBJ1-2|.|.
CASSPLGRGGYGYTF
TGTGCCAGCAGCCCACTAGGGCGGGGGGGCTATGGCTACACCTTC
>TRBV4-3|TRBJ2-7|.|few
CASSLEAGGEQYF
TGCGCCAGCAGCCTCGAGGCTGGCGGGGAGCAGTACTTC
>TRBV7-2|TRBJ2-1|.|few
CASSQPPLYNEQFF
TGTGCCAGCAGCCAGCCCCCACTTTACAATGAGCAGTTCTTC
>TRBV19|TRBJ1-1|.|.
CASSIDRKNTEAFF
TGTGCCAGTAGCATAGACAGGAAGAACACTGAAGCTTTCTTT
>TRBV6-5|TRBJ1-1|TRBD1|.
CASREGQGGTEAFF
TGTGCCAGCAGGGAGGGGCAGGGGGGCACTGAAGCTTTCTTT
>TRBV9|TRBJ1-3|.|few
CASSPLSGSGNTIYF
TGTGCCAGCAGCCCGCTGAGCGGCTCTGGAAACACCATATATTTT
>TRBV10-1|TRBJ2-3|TRBD2|.
CASQAGPRDTQYF
TGCGCCAGCCAAGCGGGGCCCCGGGATACGCAGTATTTT
>TRBV9|TRBJ2-3|TRBD2|.
CASSPGGISTDTQYF
TGTGCCAGCAGCCCGGGAGGGATTAGCACAGATACGCAGTATTTT
>TRBV11-2|TRBJ1-2|TRBD1|.
CASSLDVQGVHGYTF
TGTGCCAGCAGCTTAGACGTTCAGGGGGTGCATGGCTACACCTTC
>TRBV19|TRBJ2-7|TRBD1|.
CASSMRNGDRGSSYEQYF
TGTGCCAGTAGTATGCGAAACGGGGACAGGGGGAGCTCCTACGAGCAGTACTTC
>TRBV11-2|TRBJ1-2|.|.
CASSNSQGVYGYTF
TGTGCCAGCAGCAACTCCCAGGGAGTCTATGGCTACACCTTC
>TRBV18|TRBJ1-5|TRBD1|few
CASSPGQGRQPQHF
TGTGCCAGCTCACCGGGACAGGGAAGGCAGCCCCAGCATTTT
>TRBV7-2|TRBJ1-3|.|.
CASSSLQGNTIYF
TGTGCCAGCAGCTCTTTACAGGGAAACACCATATATTTT
>TRBV11-2|TRBJ2-7|.|.
CASSLGGKGGGIGEQYF
TGTGCCAGCAGCTTAGGGGGTAAAGGGGGCGGGATCGGCGAGCAGTACTTC
>TRBV6-1|TRBJ2-7|.|.
CASSPGDSATKQYF
TGTGCCAGCTCCCCGGGGGACAGCGCTACGAAGCAGTACTTC
>TRBV27|TRBJ1-2|.|once
CASSLHREEGGYTF
TGTGCCAGCAGTCTACACAGGGAAGAAGGAGGCTACACCTTC
>TRBV7-2|TRBJ1-1|.|.
CASSSTGRAFF
TGTGCCAGCAGCTCTACAGGGCGAGCTTTCTTT